The sample holds a few counts of the clone carrying this T cell receptor beta chain. The library put unique molecular identifiers onto individual cDNA molecules. TCRdb passed the RACE reads through MiXCR, listing each CDR3 protein once. The sample holds around 200,000 distinct CDR3 sequences, 25% to 30% seen once. The data were obtained in a study of human T cells and chemical hapten exposure. Across the study: Patch tests applied 0.01% DPC to the upper back and were scored after 6 days.

Time point in this sample: pre-sensitization, week 0. Treatment: therapeutic diphenylcyclopropenone sensitization with weekly scalp DPC. The germline V gene has CDR1 SQVTM and CDR2 ANQGSEA. V was pared by 6 bases and J by 0 bases, with 6 bases of the junction left unmatched. CDR3 size: 14 residues. This chain links TRBV29-1 with TRBJ2-3, with 7 nucleotides matching TRBD2. The source of this sequence is a woman in her twenties or thirties with alopecia areata. Some clones in this sample may be carry-over from other donors' samples. Sequenced material: whole blood, taken in connection with sensitization to the hapten diphenylcyclopropenone (DPC). The CDR3 DNA follows: TGCAGCGTCGCTAGCGGATCTAGCACAGATACGCAGTATTTT. It is translated as CSVASGSSTDTQYF.